A selection of T cell receptor beta chains follows, all from one sample in a study of PD-L1 blockade in urothelial cancer. The table came from immunoSEQ multiplex PCR; TCRdb's copy has only in-frame clones and leaves some out. The table lists approximately 50,000 clones, about 86% of them singletons, with about 3.2% in the top ten. Source: PBMCs, taken around atezolizumab (anti-PD-L1) treatment. The receptors were sampled from a man in his 70s with urothelial cancer. CDR3s include the opening cysteine and the closing phenylalanine or tryptophan. The order of the fields is CDR3 DNA, CDR3 protein, J gene, D gene, clone size, V gene. The D gene is left open where the match is weak. Part of the rows lack a size; the others show once, few, many or a class for expanded clones.

CDR3nt: TGTGCCAGCAGCTTGGAACACCGGGGTTCCTACGAGCAGTACTTC; CDR3aa: CASSLEHRGSYEQYF; j_gene: TRBJ2-7; d_gene: NA; abundance: NA; v_gene: TRBV5-6
CDR3nt: TGTGCCAGCTCACCATCAACAGGGGGAAGGGGCACTGAAGCTTTCTTT; CDR3aa: CASSPSTGGRGTEAFF; j_gene: TRBJ1-1; d_gene: TRBD1; abundance: NA; v_gene: TRBV18
CDR3nt: TGTGCCAGCAACGAGGGGGCCCCGGGGGAGCAGTACTTC; CDR3aa: CASNEGAPGEQYF; j_gene: TRBJ2-7; d_gene: TRBD1; abundance: NA; v_gene: TRBV5-5
CDR3nt: TGTGCCAGCAGCGGAGGGGGGGGACTAGCGGTGGAGACCCAGTACTTC; CDR3aa: CASSGGGGLAVETQYF; j_gene: TRBJ2-5; d_gene: TRBD2; abundance: NA; v_gene: TRBV7-6
CDR3nt: TGTGCCAGCAGTGGGGACAGGGGGCTTACGCTTGTATTT; CDR3aa: CASSGDRGLTLVF; j_gene: TRBJ1-1; d_gene: TRBD1; abundance: NA; v_gene: TRBV2
CDR3nt: TGTGCCAGCAGCTTAACGGCAGGGGCCGGTGGCTACACCTTC; CDR3aa: CASSLTAGAGGYTF; j_gene: TRBJ1-2; d_gene: NA; abundance: NA; v_gene: TRBV7-3
CDR3nt: TGTGCCTTCGGACAAGTCAACTATGGCTACACCTTC; CDR3aa: CAFGQVNYGYTF; j_gene: TRBJ1-2; d_gene: NA; abundance: few; v_gene: TRBV30
CDR3nt: TGTGCCAGCAGCTTAGCGCAGAGGAGTAAGACAGCCTTC; CDR3aa: CASSLAQRSKTAF; j_gene: TRBJ1-2; d_gene: NA; abundance: NA; v_gene: TRBV7-2
CDR3nt: TGTGCCAGCAGTCTCGAGGACATCAGCTTCTTT; CDR3aa: CASSLEDISFF; j_gene: TRBJ1-1; d_gene: NA; abundance: NA; v_gene: TRBV6-1
CDR3nt: TGTGCCAGCAGTTTAGGGGGGTCCAGAAACACCATATATTTT; CDR3aa: CASSLGGSRNTIYF; j_gene: TRBJ1-3; d_gene: NA; abundance: NA; v_gene: TRBV28
CDR3nt: TGCGCCAGCAGCCCGGTCGGGGGGCGGTACAATGAGCAGTTCTTC; CDR3aa: CASSPVGGRYNEQFF; j_gene: TRBJ2-1; d_gene: NA; abundance: few; v_gene: TRBV5-1
CDR3nt: TGTGCCAGTAGGAGCGCCGGGACTAGCGGCGGTGAGCAGTACTTC; CDR3aa: CASRSAGTSGGEQYF; j_gene: TRBJ2-7; d_gene: TRBD2; abundance: NA; v_gene: TRBV19
CDR3nt: TGTGCCAGCAGTCCCTTAGCGGTGAACATATACAATGAGCAGTTCTTC; CDR3aa: CASSPLAVNIYNEQFF; j_gene: TRBJ2-1; d_gene: NA; abundance: NA; v_gene: TRBV28
CDR3nt: TGTGCCAGCAGATATACTTTGACAGGGGGTACTGAAGCTTTCTTT; CDR3aa: CASRYTLTGGTEAFF; j_gene: TRBJ1-1; d_gene: TRBD1; abundance: once; v_gene: TRBV6-5
CDR3nt: TGTGCCAGTAGTTCTCCGGGCCCAGGGCATGAAAAACTGTTTTTT; CDR3aa: CASSSPGPGHEKLFF; j_gene: TRBJ1-4; d_gene: NA; abundance: NA; v_gene: TRBV19
CDR3nt: TGTGCCAGCGGGCAGTACAATGAGCAGTTCTTC; CDR3aa: CASGQYNEQFF; j_gene: TRBJ2-1; d_gene: NA; abundance: NA; v_gene: TRBV2
CDR3nt: TGTGCCAGCAGTTACCTACTAGCGGGGGGCTACAATGAGCAGTTCTTC; CDR3aa: CASSYLLAGGYNEQFF; j_gene: TRBJ2-1; d_gene: TRBD2; abundance: NA; v_gene: TRBV6-6
CDR3nt: TGTGCCAGCAGCTTAGGGGCCGCGACCCAGTACTTC; CDR3aa: CASSLGAATQYF; j_gene: TRBJ2-5; d_gene: NA; abundance: NA; v_gene: TRBV7-2
CDR3nt: TGTGCCAGCAGCCCCCGGTACCAAGAGACCCAGTACTTC; CDR3aa: CASSPRYQETQYF; j_gene: TRBJ2-5; d_gene: NA; abundance: NA; v_gene: TRBV9
CDR3nt: TGTGCCAGCACCTCCGCCCGGGGGCCCCAGCATTTT; CDR3aa: CASTSARGPQHF; j_gene: TRBJ1-5; d_gene: NA; abundance: NA; v_gene: TRBV28
CDR3nt: TGTGCCAGCAGAACCCCCGGGACTAGCGGGAGAAAGTTGTACTTC; CDR3aa: CASRTPGTSGRKLYF; j_gene: TRBJ2-7; d_gene: TRBD2; abundance: NA; v_gene: TRBV28
CDR3nt: TGTGCCAGCGGACAGGGATTCTATGGCTACACCTTC; CDR3aa: CASGQGFYGYTF; j_gene: TRBJ1-2; d_gene: TRBD1; abundance: few; v_gene: TRBV6-5
CDR3nt: TGCGCCAGCAGCCCCAGGGATATCTCCTACGAGCAGTACTTC; CDR3aa: CASSPRDISYEQYF; j_gene: TRBJ2-7; d_gene: NA; abundance: NA; v_gene: TRBV4-1
CDR3nt: TGTGCCAGCAGCTTGACAGAGTCAATGAACACTGAAGCTTTCTTT; CDR3aa: CASSLTESMNTEAFF; j_gene: TRBJ1-1; d_gene: NA; abundance: NA; v_gene: TRBV7-9
CDR3nt: TGTGCCAGCAGTCCTACAGGGGGCGATTTACCCGACACCTTC; CDR3aa: CASSPTGGDLPDTF; j_gene: TRBJ1-2; d_gene: TRBD1; abundance: few; v_gene: TRBV7-9
CDR3nt: TGTGCCAGTAGTAGCACAAGGGGGTCCGGGGAGCTGTTTTTT; CDR3aa: CASSSTRGSGELFF; j_gene: TRBJ2-2; d_gene: NA; abundance: NA; v_gene: TRBV19
CDR3nt: TGTGCCAGTAGTCACGGACAGGGAGCCCAAGAGACCCAGTACTTC; CDR3aa: CASSHGQGAQETQYF; j_gene: TRBJ2-5; d_gene: TRBD1; abundance: few; v_gene: TRBV19
CDR3nt: TGTGCCAGCAGCTACCGGGACACTTACAATGAGCAGTTCTTC; CDR3aa: CASSYRDTYNEQFF; j_gene: TRBJ2-1; d_gene: NA; abundance: NA; v_gene: TRBV7-2
CDR3nt: TGTGCCAGCAGTTACTCGAGAGGGCTGGGTTCACCCCTCCACTTT; CDR3aa: CASSYSRGLGSPLHF; j_gene: TRBJ1-6; d_gene: NA; abundance: NA; v_gene: TRBV6-5
CDR3nt: TGTGCCATCAGTCCGGGACAGGGTTACACCGGGGAGCTGTTTTTT; CDR3aa: CAISPGQGYTGELFF; j_gene: TRBJ2-2; d_gene: TRBD1; abundance: NA; v_gene: TRBV10-3
CDR3nt: TGTGCCAGCAGACTTAAAGGGCAGGGGGCCGGGAACACTGAAGCTTTCTTT; CDR3aa: CASRLKGQGAGNTEAFF; j_gene: TRBJ1-1; d_gene: TRBD1; abundance: NA; v_gene: TRBV2
CDR3nt: TGTGCCAGCCGCTCCACAGGGGGCACTGAAGCTTTCTTT; CDR3aa: CASRSTGGTEAFF; j_gene: TRBJ1-1; d_gene: TRBD1; abundance: NA; v_gene: TRBV27
CDR3nt: TGTGCCAGCAGCACGTGGTACAGAAACACCGGGGAGCTGTTTTTT; CDR3aa: CASSTWYRNTGELFF; j_gene: TRBJ2-2; d_gene: NA; abundance: once; v_gene: TRBV5-6
CDR3nt: TGTGCCAGCAGCTTAAGGGGACTAGCGGGAGCAGCCTACAATGAGCAGTTCTTC; CDR3aa: CASSLRGLAGAAYNEQFF; j_gene: TRBJ2-1; d_gene: TRBD2; abundance: NA; v_gene: TRBV14
CDR3nt: TGTGCCAGCAGCACCACCCGGGGGGTCTACGAGCAGTACTTC; CDR3aa: CASSTTRGVYEQYF; j_gene: TRBJ2-7; d_gene: TRBD2; abundance: NA; v_gene: TRBV28
CDR3nt: TGCGCCAGCAGCGCCCCCGGGACAGGGTACCAAGAGACCCAGTACTTC; CDR3aa: CASSAPGTGYQETQYF; j_gene: TRBJ2-5; d_gene: TRBD1; abundance: NA; v_gene: TRBV5-1
CDR3nt: TGCGCCAGCAGCCCAGTGACAGGGGGGAATGAGCAGTTCTTC; CDR3aa: CASSPVTGGNEQFF; j_gene: TRBJ2-1; d_gene: TRBD1; abundance: NA; v_gene: TRBV5-1
CDR3nt: TGTGCCAGCAGCAAAACGACAGGGGCGCAAAACATTCAGTACTTC; CDR3aa: CASSKTTGAQNIQYF; j_gene: TRBJ2-4; d_gene: TRBD1; abundance: NA; v_gene: TRBV9
CDR3nt: TGTGCCAGCAGCCCCACAGGGGGCCGATCCACCGGGGAGCTGTTTTTT; CDR3aa: CASSPTGGRSTGELFF; j_gene: TRBJ2-2; d_gene: TRBD1; abundance: NA; v_gene: TRBV7-9
CDR3nt: TGTGCCAGCAGCCCCTCACTATTTGCTGGGTTTGACTATGGCTACACCTTC; CDR3aa: CASSPSLFAGFDYGYTF; j_gene: TRBJ1-2; d_gene: NA; abundance: NA; v_gene: TRBV13